A selection of T cell receptor beta chains follows, all from one sample in a study of cytotoxic CD8 clonotypes in ibrutinib-treated CLL. Assay: immunoSEQ multiplex PCR; the TCRdb copy retains only in-frame clones and omits some. Here the sample spans 300,000 to 400,000 clones, over 60% being singletons. The sequenced sample was PBMCs, obtained after 36 months of ibrutinib treatment. These TCRs come from a human donor with chronic lymphocytic leukemia. CDR3s include the opening cysteine and the closing phenylalanine or tryptophan. D genes are given only for firm matches. Only part of the rows carry a size: once, few, many, or a class if the clone is expanded.

clone size	V gene	J gene	D gene	CDR3 protein	CDR3 DNA
once	TRBV29-1	TRBJ2-5	NA	CSVVGGTMGETQYF	TGCAGCGTTGTAGGTGGGACGATGGGAGAGACCCAGTACTTC
NA	TRBV27	TRBJ2-3	NA	CASSTLVSVADTQYF	TGTGCCAGCAGTACGTTGGTGAGCGTCGCAGATACGCAGTATTTT
NA	TRBV19	TRBJ2-2	NA	CASSTQGAGELFF	TGTGCCAGTAGTACCCAGGGAGCCGGGGAGCTGTTTTTT
NA	TRBV28	TRBJ1-1	NA	CATLGPNTEAFF	TGTGCCACCCTGGGACCGAACACTGAAGCTTTCTTT
NA	TRBV15	TRBJ1-4	NA	CATSRGNEANEKLFF	TGTGCCACCAGCAGAGGGAATGAGGCTAATGAAAAACTGTTTTTT
NA	TRBV2	TRBJ2-5	TRBD2	CASSAGLASETQYF	TGTGCCAGCAGTGCGGGACTAGCTTCGGAGACCCAGTACTTC
few	TRBV11-1	TRBJ1-5	NA	CASSSGQGNQPQHF	TGTGCCAGCAGCTCAGGGCAGGGAAATCAGCCCCAGCATTTT
NA	TRBV7-9	TRBJ1-1	TRBD1	CASSALRTGGETEAFF	TGTGCCAGCAGCGCCCTCCGGACAGGGGGTGAGACTGAAGCTTTCTTT
NA	TRBV25-1	TRBJ1-6	NA	CASSSVGGLGSPLHF	TGTGCCAGCAGTAGCGTCGGGGGGCTGGGGTCACCCCTCCACTTT
NA	TRBV11-2	TRBJ1-6	NA	CASSLGGLHSPLHF	TGTGCCAGCAGCTTGGGGGGGCTCCATTCACCCCTCCACTTT
few	TRBV2	TRBJ1-2	TRBD1	CASSAGTGPSYGYTF	TGTGCCAGCAGTGCCGGGACAGGACCTAGTTATGGCTACACCTTC
few	TRBV5-1	TRBJ2-2	NA	CASSLRTANTGELFF	TGCGCCAGCAGCCTGAGGACAGCGAACACCGGGGAGCTGTTTTTT
NA	TRBV10-1	TRBJ2-1	TRBD1	CASSEPYRGEQFF	TGCGCCAGCAGTGAACCGTACAGGGGTGAGCAGTTCTTC
few	TRBV2	TRBJ1-2	NA	CASSYRAGYTF	TGTGCCAGCAGTTACAGGGCTGGCTACACCTTC
NA	TRBV6-1	TRBJ1-2	NA	CASIFGTSVYGYTF	TGTGCCAGCATATTTGGGACATCGGTCTATGGCTACACCTTC
few	TRBV9	TRBJ2-5	NA	CASSVRGGQETQYF	TGTGCCAGCAGCGTAAGGGGAGGCCAAGAGACCCAGTACTTC
few	TRBV28	TRBJ2-7	NA	CASSSPDLARSSYEQYF	TGTGCCAGCAGTTCACCAGATCTAGCGAGGAGCTCCTACGAGCAGTACTTC
NA	TRBV6-1	TRBJ1-6	TRBD1	CASVRQGDYNSPLHF	TGTGCCAGCGTCCGACAGGGGGATTATAATTCACCCCTCCACTTT
NA	TRBV5-1	TRBJ2-1	TRBD1	CASSLAGQGVYNEQFF	TGCGCCAGCAGCTTGGCGGGACAGGGAGTATACAATGAGCAGTTCTTC
NA	TRBV13	TRBJ2-3	NA	CASSLVGTYARSDTQYF	TGTGCCAGCAGCTTAGTGGGGACGTACGCACGGTCGGATACGCAGTATTTT
NA	TRBV18	TRBJ1-2	NA	CASSPGQGYYGYTF	TGTGCCAGCTCACCAGGCCAGGGGTACTATGGCTACACCTTC
NA	TRBV2	TRBJ1-1	NA	CASSGDGEAFF	TGTGCCAGCAGTGGGGACGGTGAAGCTTTCTTT
NA	TRBV7-4	TRBJ1-5	NA	CASSSPWGQPQHF	TGTGCCAGCAGCTCCCCCTGGGGACAGCCCCAGCATTTT
NA	TRBV10-3	TRBJ1-1	NA	CATSHAVEAFF	TGTGCCACCTCTCACGCCGTTGAAGCTTTCTTT
NA	TRBV5-1	TRBJ2-7	NA	CASSSGSRGDEQYF	TGCGCCAGCAGCTCGGGAAGCAGGGGAGACGAGCAGTACTTC
NA	TRBV6-6	TRBJ2-7	TRBD2	CASSYMGGLRSEQYF	TGTGCCAGCAGTTACATGGGGGGACTACGTTCCGAGCAGTACTTC
NA	TRBV19	TRBJ1-2	TRBD1	CATKDRGPYGYTF	TGTGCCACCAAGGACAGGGGACCCTATGGCTACACCTTC
NA	TRBV27	TRBJ2-3	TRBD2	CASRGLAGVDTQYF	TGTGCCAGCAGGGGACTAGCGGGAGTAGATACGCAGTATTTT
NA	TRBV18	TRBJ2-3	NA	CASSQGYTDTQYF	TGTGCCAGCTCACAGGGGTACACAGATACGCAGTATTTT
NA	TRBV12-2	TRBJ2-3	NA	CASRLAPLTTGGAPKGTDTQYF	TGTGCAAGTCGCTTAGCGCCCTTGACGACAGGGGGAGCCCCGAAGGGCACAGATACGCAGTATTTT
once	TRBV4-3	TRBJ2-7	TRBD1	CASSTGQGYEQYF	TGCGCCAGCAGCACCGGACAGGGCTACGAGCAGTACTTC
NA	TRBV5-1	TRBJ2-7	NA	CASSLMGDYEQYF	TGCGCCAGCAGCTTGATGGGGGACTACGAGCAGTACTTC
NA	TRBV4-3	TRBJ2-2	NA	CASSQGDQNTGELFF	TGCGCCAGCAGCCAGGGGGACCAGAACACCGGGGAGCTGTTTTTT
NA	TRBV2	TRBJ1-4	NA	CASSPDSWPEKLFF	TGTGCCAGCAGTCCGGACAGTTGGCCTGAAAAACTGTTTTTT
NA	TRBV2	TRBJ2-3	NA	CASTWSSVGTDTQYF	TGTGCCAGCACCTGGAGTAGCGTCGGCACAGATACGCAGTATTTT
once	TRBV7-2	TRBJ2-3	NA	CASSLVGNPADTQYF	TGTGCCAGCAGCTTAGTCGGTAACCCAGCAGATACGCAGTATTTT
NA	TRBV19	TRBJ1-2	NA	CASTSGLVRRSYGYTF	TGTGCCAGTACATCCGGGTTGGTTCGGCGATCTTATGGCTACACCTTC
NA	TRBV5-1	TRBJ1-2	NA	CASSPGNYGYTF	TGCGCCAGCTCGCCGGGGAACTATGGCTACACCTTC
NA	TRBV2	TRBJ2-7	TRBD2	CASSEEVSGVYEQYF	TGTGCCAGCAGTGAAGAAGTTAGCGGGGTCTACGAGCAGTACTTC
NA	TRBV5-5	TRBJ1-5	NA	CASSPQWRSNQPQHF	TGTGCCAGCAGCCCGCAGTGGCGAAGCAATCAGCCCCAGCATTTT
NA	TRBV2	TRBJ2-7	TRBD2	CASSGEGGGNYEQYF	TGTGCCAGCAGTGGTGAGGGCGGGGGGAACTACGAGCAGTACTTC
NA	TRBV9	TRBJ1-3	NA	CASSALTQGTSGNTIYF	TGTGCCAGCAGCGCCCTCACTCAGGGGACCTCTGGAAACACCATATATTTT
NA	TRBV5-1	TRBJ2-5	TRBD2	CASSWRTSSQETQYF	TGCGCCAGCAGCTGGAGGACTAGCAGCCAAGAGACCCAGTACTTC
NA	TRBV7-2	TRBJ2-2	NA	CASSARSGELFF	TGTGCCAGCAGCGCTAGATCCGGGGAGCTGTTTTTT
NA	TRBV9	TRBJ2-1	NA	CASSAPPGRSSYNEQFF	TGTGCCAGCAGCGCTCCTCCGGGACGGAGCTCCTACAATGAGCAGTTCTTC
NA	TRBV5-1	TRBJ2-7	TRBD1	CASSAGTGGYEQYF	TGCGCCAGCAGCGCCGGGACAGGGGGCTACGAGCAGTACTTC